Listed below are T cell receptor beta chains from one sample, sequenced in a study of identifying expanded T cells in peripheral blood. Assay: immunoSEQ multiplex PCR; the TCRdb copy retains only in-frame clones and omits some. The table includes roughly 75,000 clones, under 90% detected once. Sequenced input: blood. The source is a person between 18 and 70 years old in good health. Each CDR3 is given with its conserved first and last residue. D genes are given only for firm matches. Clone size is shown for a subset of rows, as once, few, many or a class of expanded clone.

clone_size	d_call	v_call	j_call	cdr3_nt	cdr3_aa
NA	TRBD1	TRBV6-1	TRBJ1-1	TGTGCCAGCAGGACTTTGGACAGGGTGAACACTGAAGCTTTCTTT	CASRTLDRVNTEAFF
few	NA	TRBV5-6	TRBJ2-7	TGTGCCAGCAGCCGGGGAGACTACGAGCAGTACTTC	CASSRGDYEQYF
NA	TRBD2	TRBV9	TRBJ2-1	TGTGCCAGCGCCCCGGGACTAGTTGACAATGAGCAGTTCTTC	CASAPGLVDNEQFF
NA	NA	TRBV6-6	TRBJ1-1	TGTGCCAGCAGTTACGGACCGGGGGGCATGAACACTGAAGCTTTCTTT	CASSYGPGGMNTEAFF
NA	NA	TRBV6-5	TRBJ2-2	TGTGCCAGCAGTTACTCGGGCGGCCCCGGGGAGCTGTTTTTT	CASSYSGGPGELFF
once	NA	TRBV9	TRBJ2-1	TGTGCCAGCAGCCCTAAGACCACGACCTACAATGAGCAGTTCTTC	CASSPKTTTYNEQFF
NA	TRBD2	TRBV5-4	TRBJ2-3	TGTGCCAGCAGCTCCCCAGCGGGGTCGAGCACAGATACGCAGTATTTT	CASSSPAGSSTDTQYF
NA	NA	TRBV21-1	TRBJ1-5	TGTGCCAGCAGCAAAGTTCAGCAGCCCCAGCATTTT	CASSKVQQPQHF
NA	NA	TRBV5-1	TRBJ1-6	TGCGCCAGCAGCCCTGGTTTAGGGGTGAGCATTTCACCCCTCCACTTT	CASSPGLGVSISPLHF
NA	NA	TRBV13	TRBJ2-1	TGTGCCAGCAGCTTAGGGGCAGGGGATGAGCAGTTCTTC	CASSLGAGDEQFF
few	NA	TRBV6-6	TRBJ2-7	TGTGCCGCTCGGGACAACTCCTACGAGCAGTACTTC	CAARDNSYEQYF
NA	NA	TRBV6-5	TRBJ2-2	TGTGCCAGCAAACTCGACGGTCCCACCGGGGAGCTGTTTTTT	CASKLDGPTGELFF
NA	NA	TRBV29-1	TRBJ1-2	TGCAGCGCCTTCGTCGGGGCTGGCTACACCTTC	CSAFVGAGYTF
NA	NA	TRBV9	TRBJ1-1	TGTGCCAGCAGCGTAGGAACAGGGCCAGCTTTCTTT	CASSVGTGPAFF
NA	NA	TRBV6-6	TRBJ1-2	TGTGCCAGCAGTAACCAACAGGGAGCTAACTATGGCTACACCTTC	CASSNQQGANYGYTF
NA	NA	TRBV7-9	TRBJ2-1	TGTGCCAGCAGCGAAGGGATGGCGGCGGGCAATGAGCAGTTCTTC	CASSEGMAAGNEQFF
NA	NA	TRBV7-2	TRBJ1-1	TGTGCCAGCAGCTTACGACAGGATCACACTGAAGCTTTCTTT	CASSLRQDHTEAFF
once	TRBD1	TRBV5-1	TRBJ1-4	TGCGCCAGCAGCGGAGAGCCAGGGGGCACTAATGAAAAACTGTTTTTT	CASSGEPGGTNEKLFF
NA	TRBD2	TRBV7-2	TRBJ2-1	TGTGCCAGCAGCTCGATCTGGACTAGCGGGAGGCCTAATGAGCAGTTCTTC	CASSSIWTSGRPNEQFF
NA	TRBD1	TRBV28	TRBJ2-5	TGTGCCAGCAGGGGGACAGCCCAAGAGACCCAGTACTTC	CASRGTAQETQYF
NA	TRBD2	TRBV5-1	TRBJ2-7	TGCGCCAGCAGCGTGTTAGCGGGAGACAGCTACGAGCAGTACTTC	CASSVLAGDSYEQYF
NA	TRBD1	TRBV7-9	TRBJ2-5	TGTGCCAGCAGCTTAGGGACAGGGGAGAGGAGGCGGGAGACCCAGTACTTC	CASSLGTGERRRETQYF
NA	NA	TRBV7-2	TRBJ1-1	TGCACCGTTGGCGCTGAAGCTTTCTTT	CTVGAEAFF
few	TRBD1	TRBV28	TRBJ2-7	TGTGCCAGCGGGGACAGGGTTCCCTACGAGCAGTACTTC	CASGDRVPYEQYF
NA	TRBD1	TRBV19	TRBJ1-6	TGTGCCAGTAGTACACAGGGGCCTAATAATAATTCACCCCTCCACTTT	CASSTQGPNNNSPLHF
NA	NA	TRBV2	TRBJ2-3	TGTGCCAGTTATACCACTTTACAGTCTAGCACAGATACGCAGTATTTT	CASYTTLQSSTDTQYF
NA	TRBD1	TRBV9	TRBJ1-4	TGTGCCAGCAGCAGACAGGGGGCAAATAATGAAAAACTGTTTTTT	CASSRQGANNEKLFF
NA	NA	TRBV25-1	TRBJ1-4	TGTGCCAGCGTGGGGCAGACTACAACTAATGAAAAACTGTTTTTT	CASVGQTTTNEKLFF
NA	NA	TRBV5-1	TRBJ1-5	TGCGCCAGCAGCATCGGTAGCAATCAGCCCCAGCATTTT	CASSIGSNQPQHF
NA	TRBD2	TRBV6-4	TRBJ2-2	TGTGCCAGCAGCGCACTAGCGGGGGGCGTCACCGGGGAGCTGTTTTTT	CASSALAGGVTGELFF
NA	TRBD2	TRBV7-2	TRBJ2-2	TGTGCCAGCAGCTTAGACGGGCGGGGGACCGGGGAGCTGTTTTTT	CASSLDGRGTGELFF
NA	TRBD1	TRBV28	TRBJ1-1	TGTGCCAGCAGTCGACAGGGGTGGGACACTGAAGCTTTCTTT	CASSRQGWDTEAFF
NA	TRBD1	TRBV7-2	TRBJ1-1	TGTGCCAGCAGCTTAGAATCGGGACAGAGTAAAGCTTTCTTT	CASSLESGQSKAFF
NA	NA	TRBV28	TRBJ2-7	TGTGCCAGCAGTTTAATAGTGGGACCGAAATACGAGCAGTACTTC	CASSLIVGPKYEQYF
NA	TRBD2	TRBV6-1	TRBJ2-1	TGTGCCAGCAGCAGCCTAGCGGGAGACCGAGAGCAGTTCTTC	CASSSLAGDREQFF
medium-sized	NA	TRBV2	TRBJ1-1	TGTGCCAGCACGGATAGAATATCCACACCCTTT	CASTDRISTPF
NA	TRBD1	TRBV20-1	TRBJ1-1	TGCAGCAAAATCCGGGACAGTGAAGCTTTCTTT	CSKIRDSEAFF
NA	NA	TRBV5-6	TRBJ2-1	TGTGCCAGCAGCTTGTACGGGACCTTCTCCTACAATGAGCAGTTCTTC	CASSLYGTFSYNEQFF
NA	NA	TRBV30	TRBJ1-1	TGTGCCTGGAGTGTACGGGGGACCGGTGAAGCTTTCTTT	CAWSVRGTGEAFF
once	NA	TRBV7-2	TRBJ1-1	TGTGCCAGCAGCCCCTTTGTAGCAGGGGCTTTCTTT	CASSPFVAGAFF
few	NA	TRBV29-1	TRBJ2-3	TGCAGCGCCTTCGGAACACAGGAGCCTAGCACAGATACGCAGTATTTT	CSAFGTQEPSTDTQYF
NA	NA	TRBV29-1	TRBJ1-1	TGCAGCGCTATATCGTTTTTGGGTAACACTGAAGCTTTCTTT	CSAISFLGNTEAFF
NA	TRBD2	TRBV28	TRBJ2-3	TGTGCCAGCAGTTTTCCCCGACGACTAGCGGATAGCACAGATACGCAGTATTTT	CASSFPRRLADSTDTQYF
few	NA	TRBV7-9	TRBJ1-3	TGTGCCAGCAGGGGGAGCTCTGGAAACACCATATATTTT	CASRGSSGNTIYF
few	NA	TRBV4-3	TRBJ1-6	TGCGCCAGCAGCCGGACAGCCCAGTCTGAGTCCCTCCACTTT	CASSRTAQSESLHF
NA	NA	TRBV4-1	TRBJ1-1	TGCGCCAGCAGCCAGTCCGCGATGAACACTGAAGCTTTCTTT	CASSQSAMNTEAFF
NA	TRBD2	TRBV2	TRBJ2-1	TGTGCCAGCAGTGAAGACCTTCGGGGGGAGTGGGATGAGCAGTTCTTC	CASSEDLRGEWDEQFF
few	NA	TRBV5-4	TRBJ2-1	TGTGCCAGCAGCTCGTTAGGGACATTCGGTGAGCAGTTCTTC	CASSSLGTFGEQFF